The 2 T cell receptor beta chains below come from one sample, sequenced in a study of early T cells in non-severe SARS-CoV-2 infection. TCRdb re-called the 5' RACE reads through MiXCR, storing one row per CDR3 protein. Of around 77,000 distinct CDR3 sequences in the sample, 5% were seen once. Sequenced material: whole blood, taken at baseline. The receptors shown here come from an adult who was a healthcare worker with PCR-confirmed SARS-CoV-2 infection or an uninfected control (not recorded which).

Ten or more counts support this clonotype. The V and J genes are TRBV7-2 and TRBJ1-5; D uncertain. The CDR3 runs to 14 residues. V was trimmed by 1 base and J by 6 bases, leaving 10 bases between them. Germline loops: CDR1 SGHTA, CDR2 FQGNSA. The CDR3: CASSLVEGGQPQHF. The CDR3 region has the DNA TGTGCCAGCAGCTTAGTCGAGGGTGGTCAGCCCCAGCATTTT. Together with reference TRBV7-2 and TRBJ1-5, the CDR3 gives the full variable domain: GAGVSQSPSNKVTEKGKDVELRCDPISGHTALYWYRQSLGQGLEFLIYFQGNSAPDKSGLPSDRFSAERTGGSVSTLTIQRTQQEDSAVYLCASSLVEGGQPQHFGDGTRLSIL.

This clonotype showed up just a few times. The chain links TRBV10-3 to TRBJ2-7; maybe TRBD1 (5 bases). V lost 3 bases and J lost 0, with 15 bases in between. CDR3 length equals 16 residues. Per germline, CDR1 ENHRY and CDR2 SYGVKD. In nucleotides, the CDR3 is TGTGCCATCAGTGATCCAGGGCGGAAGAGCTCCTACGAGCAGTACTTC. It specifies CAISDPGRKSSYEQYF.